This entry concerns a single T cell receptor beta chain. Its antigen has not been determined. No base quality values were provided; no much bigger clone lies one nucleotide off. This specimen comes from a study of blood T cell repertoires in COVID-19 (dated by TCRdb to the early 2020s). In the study overall: The collaborator samples originated in the United States, Italy and Spain and spanned the acute and convalescent phases of COVID-19. The material from the prospective study consisted of cDNA or gDNA derived from T cells, B-cell-depleted T cells, or PBMCs. Subjects who had been exposed to COVID-19, were actively infected with it, or had recovered from it provided the deeply sampled blood TCRbeta repertoires that made up the dataset. The repertoires were made available in a free public database intended to serve as a resource for research on the immune response to SARS-CoV-2. The samples were drawn from two sources: the first 160 participants of the ongoing ImmuneRACE study, and 1,000 to 1,500 subjects contributed by 6 global collaborators. The sample metadata nearly always contained a de-identified subject ID, COVID-19 status, age in years and sex. Where HLA class I and class II types were available, the types were taken from metadata supplied by the sample provider, not from assay-based typing. Broad study findings and their caveats: The amount of clinical and demographic metadata varied by source and participant and was provided uncurated.

The immunoSEQ Assay, a bias-controlled multiplex PCR, was used to amplify TCRbeta CDR3 regions from genomic DNA. On the study's bioinformatics: The number of nucleated cells in each sample was estimated from the amplification of reference gene primers within the assay. Sequence reads were collapsed and filtered to measure the absolute abundance of every unique TCRbeta CDR3 rearrangement. Productive Simpson clonality was computed per sample as the square root of Simpson's diversity index over productive rearrangements. The source is immuneACCESS, and TCRdb retained only in-frame sequences with V and J called. Part of the clones is not carried over; for the studies checked, unresolved V genes explain less than half of this, and the remainder is unexplained. V and J calls plus clone size are reproduced from that table; the DNA served to infer D and trimming. The sample table holds about 150,000 clones, of which around 77% were seen once. The ten largest clones represent approximately 8% of the sample.

V loses 3 bases at its end and J loses 3 bases; junction bases beyond the gene matches: 4. Via the germline V gene, CDR1 is KGHSH and CDR2 LQKENI. Measured from the cysteine to the phenylalanine, the CDR3 is 15 residues long. Only the CDR3 region is kept as DNA, spanning 45 bases read in frame from base 1. The collaborating institutions used their own protocols to collect whole blood in K2EDTA tubes. For TCRbeta analysis, collaborators shipped samples as frozen whole blood, isolated PBMCs, or DNA extracted from either of those sample types. Input material: peripheral blood. Here the chain combines TRBV18 and TRBJ2-2, with 7 junctional bases fitting TRBD2. The TCR was taken from a middle-aged man with active or convalescent COVID-19. The nucleotide sequence is given as TGTGCCAGCTCACCGGCTAGCGGCTACACCGGGGAGCTGTTTTTT. This is translated as CASSPASGYTGELFF.